The 27 T cell receptor beta chains below all came from one sample that was sequenced in a study of long-term antiretroviral therapy in people with HIV. The run of the v3.0 immunoSEQ assay was at survey level. The method was immunoSEQ multiplex PCR; TCRdb's version includes in-frame clones alone and lacks a portion of them. This table holds around 21,000 clones, around 87% found once. Sequenced here: unsorted PBMCs, sampled 0.2 years before starting antiretroviral therapy. The receptors here all came from a man in his late teens or twenties with HIV.

This clone was counted once. V is TRBV20-1 and J is TRBJ2-3; D remains ambiguous. V shed 5 bases and J shed 5 bases, with 5 bases lying between them. This CDR3 has 10 amino acids. Germline V gives CDR1 DFQATT, CDR2 SNEGSKA (reference sequence). The DNA of the CDR3 is TGCAGTGCTGTGAAAGATACGCAGTATTTT. This codes for CSAVKDTQYF.

This clone was observed once. This chain connects TRBV9 to TRBJ2-3; the match to TRBD1 covers 7 bases. V gave up 0 bases and J gave up 5 bases; unmatched junction bases: 3. Per the germline V gene, CDR1 is SGDLS and CDR2 is YYNGEE. This CDR3 is 14 amino acids long. This CDR3 is CASSVGPGGDTQYF. The CDR3 coding sequence is TGTGCCAGCAGCGTAGGTCCAGGGGGAGATACGCAGTATTTT.

The CDR3 protein is CASSLIGNYEQYF. CDR3 nucleotide sequence: TGTGCCAGCAGCTTGATCGGGAACTACGAGCAGTACTTC. V usage is TRBV7-9 and J usage is TRBJ2-7; the D gene is possibly TRBD2 (5 bases). This CDR3 region has 13 residues. Germline V gene lookup returns CDR1 SEHNR and CDR2 FQNEAQ (reference sequence). V shed 3 bases and J shed 3 bases, with 9 bases lying between them. Looking up the rest from reference TRBV7-9 and TRBJ2-7 gives the full variable domain: DTGVSQNPRHKITKRGQNVTFRCDPISEHNRLYWYRQTLGQGPEFLTYFQNEAQLEKSRLLSDRFSAERPKGSFSTLEIQRTEQGDSAMYLCASSLIGNYEQYFGPGTRLTVT.

The chain links TRBV9 to TRBJ2-2, with D unclear. This CDR3 is 12 amino acids long. Germline assignment: CDR1 SGDLS and CDR2 YYNGEE. V was shortened by 2 bases and J by 6 bases, with 5 bases between the two germline ends. The CDR3 loop is CASSVGPGELFF. CDR3 sequence (DNA): TGTGCCAGCAGCGTGGGTCCCGGGGAGCTGTTTTTT.

This chain connects TRBV14 to TRBJ1-1; D unresolved. CDR3 length equals 13 residues. Germline V gene lookup returns CDR1 SGHDN and CDR2 FVKESK. Trimming took off 1 base at V and 4 bases at J, with 7 bases between the two ends. CDR3 nucleotides: TGTGCCAGCAGCCAAGGGTGGGGCACTGAAGCTTTCTTT. Its protein product is CASSQGWGTEAFF.

In DNA form, the CDR3 reads TGTGCCAGCAGTGAAATGGGGTTTAACACTGAAGCTTTCTTT. This codes for CASSEMGFNTEAFF. The gene calls are TRBV2 and TRBJ1-1; no clear D gene. Trimming cost V 2 bases and J 2 bases, with 9 bases left between them. There are 14 residues in the CDR3. Germline assignment: CDR1 SNHLY and CDR2 FYNNEI.

The V and J genes are TRBV5-1 and TRBJ2-5; 9 positions match TRBD2. The CDR3 has 15 amino acids. Losses at the gene ends were 2 bases for V and 1 base for J; bases not matched to a gene: 3. The germline V gene has CDR1 SGHRS and CDR2 YFSETQ. CDR3 in DNA: TGCGCCAGCAGCTTCGAGACTAGCGGCCAAGAGACCCAGTACTTC. This translates into CASSFETSGQETQYF.

Only a few counts were recorded for this clone. V and J are TRBV5-6 and TRBJ1-1; 9 bases align to TRBD1. The CDR3 is 14 amino acids. The junction had 2 bases not matched to a gene; V was cut back by 4 bases and J by 1 base. Germline V CDR1 and CDR2: SGHDT, YYEEEE. The DNA for the CDR3 is TGTGCCAGCAGCCCGGGACAGGGGAACACTGAAGCTTTCTTT. It yields the protein CASSPGQGNTEAFF.

V usage is TRBV4-3 and J usage is TRBJ1-1; D is undetermined. Per the germline V gene, CDR1 is LGHNA and CDR2 is YSLEER. This CDR3 has 14 amino acids. Trimming took off 2 bases at V and 3 bases at J, with 10 bases between the two ends. Here the CDR3 reads CASSQSFVDTEAFF. The DNA for the CDR3 is TGCGCCAGCAGCCAATCTTTTGTCGACACTGAAGCTTTCTTT.

This chain connects TRBV4-3 to TRBJ1-2; no firm D call. Germline CDR1 is LGHNA and CDR2 is YSLEER. V lost 0 bases and J lost 12, with 11 bases in between. The length of the CDR3 is 12 residues. Here the CDR3 DNA reads TGCGCCAGCAGCCAAGATAGTTTTTTCCACACCTTC. Translated: CASSQDSFFHTF.

The chain recombines TRBV6-5 with TRBJ2-1, with 8 bases that match TRBD1. The CDR3 is made up of 14 amino acids. CDR1 is MNHEY and CDR2 is SVGAGI in the germline V gene. The V segment lost 4 bases and the J segment 9 bases; nucleotides outside the gene matches: 8. This CDR3 is CASSLRTGSAEQFF. In nucleotides, the CDR3 is TGTGCCAGCAGTTTGAGGACAGGGAGTGCTGAGCAGTTCTTC.

The CDR3 loop is CASSFMGAGVREQFF. The CDR3 region has the DNA TGTGCCAGCAGCTTTATGGGGGCGGGGGTCAGAGAGCAGTTCTTC. V and J are TRBV7-9 and TRBJ2-1, with a possible D match to TRBD2 (7 bases). V was pared by 3 bases and J by 10 bases, with 19 bases between. The length of the CDR3 is 15 residues. Germline V gene sequence: CDR1 SEHNR, CDR2 FQNEAQ (reference sequence).

This chain joins TRBV30 and TRBJ2-7, with D unclear. The CDR3 totals 12 residues. V gave up 2 bases and J gave up 7 bases, with 12 bases separating them. CDR1 is GTSNPN and CDR2 is SVGIG in the germline V gene (reference sequence). This chain's CDR3 is CAWSHVGLEQYF. The CDR3, as DNA: TGTGCCTGGAGTCATGTCGGGCTGGAGCAGTACTTC.

The V call is TRBV6-5, the J call TRBJ1-1; a possible D gene is TRBD1 (5 bases). Germline loops: CDR1 MNHEY, CDR2 SVGAGI. This CDR3 comprises 13 residues. CDR3 sequence: CASITGVNTEAFF. The CDR3 coding sequence is TGTGCTTCAATCACGGGGGTTAACACTGAAGCTTTCTTT.

The chain carries TRBV10-3 and TRBJ1-1; perhaps TRBD1 as D (6 bases). Germline V gene data show CDR1 as ENHRY and CDR2 as SYGVKD. This CDR3 comprises 12 residues. V gave up 6 bases and J gave up 6 bases, with 11 bases separating them. The CDR3 region is CAISLGGAEAFF. CDR3 DNA: TGTGCCATCAGCCTAGGGGGGGCTGAAGCTTTCTTT.

CDR3 residues: CASSLSGLAGIGEQYF. The CDR3 coding sequence is TGTGCCAGCAGCTTATCGGGACTAGCGGGAATTGGCGAGCAGTACTTC. The J gene is TRBJ2-7, the V gene TRBV7-8; 13 bases are a match to TRBD2. V dropped 2 bases and J dropped 6; count of bases not matched to a gene: 7. The CDR3 extends over 16 amino acids. The germline gives CDR1 SGHVS, CDR2 FQNEAQ. Based on the CDR3 plus reference TRBV7-8 and TRBJ2-7, the full variable domain is GAGVSQSPRYKVAKRGQDVALRCDPISGHVSLFWYQQALGQGPEFLTYFQNEAQLDKSGLPSDRFFAERPEGSVSTLKIQRTQQEDSAVYLCASSLSGLAGIGEQYFGPGTRLTVT.

This clone was seen only a few times. The rearrangement joins TRBV30 to TRBJ2-7; unclear D gene. The CDR3 has 13 residues. Trimming shortened V by 4 bases and J by 0 bases, and 10 bases separated the two germline ends. Germline V gene sequence: CDR1 GTSNPN, CDR2 SVGIG (reference sequence). This chain's CDR3 is CAWIPSSSYEQYF. The CDR3 nucleotides are TGTGCCTGGATCCCTTCGAGCTCCTACGAGCAGTACTTC.

The gene calls are TRBV4-2 and TRBJ1-1, with D possibly being TRBD1 (5 bases). This CDR3 has 13 residues. CDR1 and CDR2 (germline): LGHNA, YNFKEQ. The V end lost 7 bases, the J end lost 10 bases, and 19 bases lay between the germline ends. In DNA form, the CDR3 reads TGTGCCAGCACCGCCGCGCAGGGAAGATTAGCTTTCTTT. Its protein is CASTAAQGRLAFF.

The chain is built from TRBV6-1 and TRBJ2-1; 7 bases align to TRBD1. This CDR3 comprises 15 residues. Per the germline V gene, CDR1 is MNHNS and CDR2 is SASEGT. V lost 2 bases to trimming and J lost 8 bases; unmatched junction nucleotides: 9. CDR3 coding DNA: TGTGCCAGCAGTGAAAGGGGGACAGAAATCTATGAGCAGTTCTTC. It specifies CASSERGTEIYEQFF.

The CDR3 DNA sequence: TGTGCCAGCAGGGACGTTAACGAGCAGTACTTC. It yields the protein CASRDVNEQYF. This chain connects TRBV6-5 to TRBJ2-7; D uncertain. From germline, CDR1 is MNHEY and CDR2 SVGAGI. Between the trimmed V and J ends, which lost 6 bases and 5 bases, there was a span of 8 bases. The CDR3 sequence is 11 residues long.

This chain connects TRBV7-9 to TRBJ2-5, with 14 bases matching TRBD2. The J call may be wrong; the DNA end is better matched by TRBJ2-7. The CDR3 contains 17 residues. Germline assignment: CDR1 SEHNR and CDR2 FQNEAQ (reference sequence). The CDR3 reads CASSPGTSGGLGYEQYF. The CDR3 DNA reads as TGTGCCAGCAGCCCCGGGACTAGCGGGGGCCTGGGGTACGAGCAGTACTTC.

V is TRBV6-5 and J is TRBJ2-1; D not resolved. Germline V gives CDR1 MNHEY, CDR2 SVGAGI. The ends were cut back, 0 bases at V and 5 bases at J, with 8 bases in the middle. This CDR3 has 14 residues. The CDR3 loop reads CASSYSTINNEQFF. The CDR3 region has the DNA TGTGCCAGCAGTTACTCGACAATAAACAATGAGCAGTTCTTC.

The chain uses TRBV29-1 and TRBJ1-1, with a weak D call TRBD1 (5 bases). From germline, CDR1 is SQVTM and CDR2 ANQGSEA. This CDR3 region has 14 residues. The V and J ends lost 7 bases and 0 bases respectively, with 15 bases between them. CDR3 nucleotides: TGCAGCGCCCGCGCGACAGCTATGAACACTGAAGCTTTCTTT. It translates to CSARATAMNTEAFF. Supplemented by reference TRBV29-1 and TRBJ1-1, the full variable domain reads SAVISQKPSRDICQRGTSLTIQCQVDSQVTMMFWYRQQPGQSLTLIATANQGSEATYESGFVIDKFPISRPNLTFSTLTVSNMSPEDSSIYLCSARATAMNTEAFFGQGTRLTVV.

This clone is classed as medium-sized. The chain carries TRBV6-6 and TRBJ2-1; a possible D gene is TRBD1 (7 bases). Germline assignment: CDR1 MNHNY and CDR2 SVGAGI (reference sequence). The CDR3 spans 14 residues. The germline V and J ends were trimmed by 5 bases and 7 bases, with 15 bases remaining between them. The DNA of the CDR3 is TGTGCCAGCAGTCCCGGGCAGGGGGGAAATGAGCAGTTCTTC. Residues: CASSPGQGGNEQFF.

The count of this clone is one. The V call is TRBV11-2, the J call TRBJ2-7; the D call may be TRBD1 or TRBD2 (5 bases each). V was clipped by 5 bases and J by 4 bases, with 12 bases between them. CDR1 SGHAT and CDR2 FQNNGV come from the germline V gene. CDR3 length: 13 residues. CDR3 coding DNA: TGTGCCAGCAGCCGGGGACCGACTTACGAGCAGTACTTC. Translation gives CASSRGPTYEQYF.

The V call is TRBV19, the J call TRBJ1-2; 10 nucleotides align to TRBD1. Looked up from germline, CDR1 is LNHDA and CDR2 is SQIVND (reference sequence). The length of the CDR3 is 17 residues. Trimming at V came to 5 bases and at J to 2 bases, leaving 11 bases not matched to a gene. The CDR3 here is CASSDDRGPGWNYGYTF. The CDR3 coding sequence is TGTGCCAGTAGTGACGACAGGGGGCCTGGTTGGAACTATGGCTACACCTTC. Full variable domain (remainder filled in from reference TRBV19 and TRBJ1-2): DGGITQSPKYLFRKEGQNVTLSCEQNLNHDAMYWYRQDPGQGLRLIYYSQIVNDFQKGDIAEGYSVSREKKESFPLTVTSAQKNPTAFYLCASSDDRGPGWNYGYTFGSGTRLTVV.

This sequence joins TRBV5-1 and TRBJ2-1, with D maybe TRBD1 (5 bases). The CDR3 covers 12 residues. Looked up from germline, CDR1 is SGHRS and CDR2 is YFSETQ. The germline V and J ends were trimmed by 2 bases and 5 bases, with 5 bases remaining between them. The chain's CDR3 is CASSLQDNEQFF. The CDR3 DNA is TGCGCCAGCAGCTTACAGGACAATGAGCAGTTCTTC.